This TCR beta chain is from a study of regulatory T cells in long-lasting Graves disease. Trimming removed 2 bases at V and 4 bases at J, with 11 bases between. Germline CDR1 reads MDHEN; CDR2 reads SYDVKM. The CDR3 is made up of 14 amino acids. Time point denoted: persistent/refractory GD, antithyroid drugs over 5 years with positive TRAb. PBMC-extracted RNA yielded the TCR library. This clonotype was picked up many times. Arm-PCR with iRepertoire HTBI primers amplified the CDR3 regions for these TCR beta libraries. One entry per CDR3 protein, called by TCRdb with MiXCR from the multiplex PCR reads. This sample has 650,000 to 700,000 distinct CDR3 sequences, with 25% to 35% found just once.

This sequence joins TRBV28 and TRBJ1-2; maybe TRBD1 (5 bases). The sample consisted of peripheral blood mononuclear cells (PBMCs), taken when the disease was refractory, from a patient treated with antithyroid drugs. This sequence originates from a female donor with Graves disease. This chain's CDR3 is CASSLPTGPYGYTF. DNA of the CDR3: TGTGCCAGCAGTTTACCCACAGGCCCCTATGGCTACACCTTC.